This TCR beta chain was sequenced during a study of blood T cell repertoires in COVID-19. Study details: Sources were T cells, B-cell-depleted T cells, or PBMCs; the material itself was cDNA or gDNA.

This table comes from immunoSEQ multiplex PCR, and its TCRdb copy is limited to in-frame clones, with some not included. The sample contains about 65,000 clones, about 82% of which appear only once. V gave up 3 bases and J gave up 2 bases, with 10 bases separating them. The V gene's germline CDR1 is MNHNS and CDR2 SASEGT. This CDR3 is 14 amino acids long. This clone was picked up one time. The sequencing input was peripheral blood. The source of this sequence is a human donor in a cohort sampled during active COVID-19. The chain uses TRBV6-1 and TRBJ1-2, with D possibly TRBD1 on 5 matching bases. Written as DNA, the CDR3 is TGTGCCAGCAGTGATACAGGAGGGAACTATGGCTACACCTTC. Translating gives CASSDTGGNYGYTF.